A single sample gave rise to the 30 T cell receptor beta chains below, sequenced in a study of T-cell reconstitution after alpha-beta-depleted transplantation in children. Preparation of the TCRbeta library involved a method that used unique molecular identifiers. TCRdb itself ran the PCR reads through MiXCR, one entry per CDR3 protein. The sample holds approximately 200,000 distinct CDR3 sequences, approximately 14% seen once. Sequences were derived from PBMCs from the stem cell graft donor, sampled from the stem cell graft. These TCRs come from a human donor who donated a stem cell graft to a child with acute lymphoblastic leukemia.

This clonotype came up many times. This sequence joins TRBV6-6 and TRBJ1-5; D unclear. The CDR3 contains 14 residues. V gave up 7 bases and J gave up 12 bases, with 22 bases separating them. Germline V gene lookup returns CDR1 MNHNY and CDR2 SVGAGI (reference sequence). CDR3 loop: CASIGALRNQDQHF. CDR3 nucleotide sequence: TGTGCCAGCATTGGCGCCCTCCGAAATCAGGACCAGCATTTT.

Notes on this clonotype: The junction departs from the called germline gene at one end, perhaps through a read error. The genes are TRBV12-3 or TRBV12-4 and TRBJ2-7; a possible D gene is TRBD2 (5 bases). The CDR3 has 15 amino acids. The CDR3: CASRPTAVLSHEQYF. The CDR3 DNA sequence: TGTGCCAGCCGCCCTACAGCGGTCCTCTCCCACGAGCAGTACTTC.

This rearrangement joins TRBV6-5 to TRBJ2-2; D is uncertain. Trimming took off 0 bases at V and 1 base at J, with 6 bases between the two ends. Germline V CDR1 and CDR2: MNHEY, SVGAGI. The CDR3 extends over 15 amino acids. CDR3 sequence: CASSYSAQNTGELFF. For the CDR3, the DNA is TGTGCCAGCAGTTACTCAGCACAGAACACCGGGGAGCTGTTTTTT.

At least ten counts were recorded for this clonotype. The V and J genes are TRBV5-1 and TRBJ2-5; D not resolved. The CDR3 runs to 14 residues. CDR1 and CDR2 from the germline V gene are SGHRS and YFSETQ. V lost 1 base and J lost 5, with 12 bases in between. CDR3 sequence: CASSLNRVQETQYF. The CDR3 DNA sequence: TGCGCCAGCAGCTTGAATAGGGTCCAGGAGACCCAGTACTTC.

Notes on this clonotype: Possible read error: a much larger clone is one base away. The chain has TRBV5-1 and TRBJ1-1, with 10 nucleotides matching TRBD1. This CDR3 has 18 amino acids. Germline CDR1 and CDR2: SGHRS and YFSETQ. The CDR3 DNA reads TGCGCCAGCAGCTTGTATGGGGACAGGGGTGCGCTGAACACTGACGCTTTCTTT. This codes for CASSLYGDRGALNTDAFF.

The CDR3 protein is CASSSEGDAFF. The CDR3 DNA is TGTGCCAGCAGCTCTGAAGGGGACGCTTTCTTT. The chain joins TRBV11-3 to TRBJ1-1; maybe TRBD1 (5 bases). CDR3 length: 11 amino acids. Trimming pared 4 bases from V and 11 bases from J, leaving 11 bases between. Germline lookup yields CDR1 SGHNT and CDR2 YENEEA.

In this sample, this clonotype turned up many times. The chain carries TRBV25-1 and TRBJ1-5, with D hard to call. V was shortened by 5 bases and J by 2 bases, with 13 bases between the two germline ends. Germline-derived CDR1 and CDR2 are MGHDK and SYGVNS. The CDR3 runs to 15 residues. Here the CDR3 reads CASSPGRIGNQPQHF. As DNA, the CDR3 is TGTGCCAGCAGTCCCGGTCGCATCGGCAATCAGCCCCAGCATTTT. Full variable domain (rest looked up from reference TRBV25-1 and TRBJ1-5): EADIYQTPRYLVIGTGKKITLECSQTMGHDKMYWYQQDPGMELHLIHYSYGVNSTEKGDLSSESTVSRIRTEHFPLTLESARPSHTSQYLCASSPGRIGNQPQHFGDGTRLSIL.

This clonotype was observed at least ten times. The chain carries TRBV10-3 and TRBJ2-4, with TRBD1 matching 7 bases. The CDR3 runs 15 residues. V lost 8 bases and J lost 1; bases outside the gene matches: 8. Germline V gene lookup returns CDR1 ENHRY and CDR2 SYGVKD. The CDR3 spells CAIFKQGSAKNIQYF. The CDR3 DNA reads as TGTGCCATCTTTAAACAGGGGTCGGCCAAAAACATTCAGTACTTC.

In this sample, this clonotype turned up many times. The chain couples TRBV29-1 to TRBJ1-2, with TRBD1 as a possible D gene (6 bases). The germline V and J ends were trimmed by 0 bases and 3 bases, with 14 bases remaining between them. Per the germline V gene, CDR1 is SQVTM and CDR2 is ANQGSEA. CDR3 size: 15 residues. The CDR3 region has the DNA TGCAGCGTTGAAGATCGGGGGCGGCCTGACTATGGCTACACCTTC. It encodes CSVEDRGRPDYGYTF.

This clonotype was seen at least ten times. This chain uses TRBV29-1 with TRBJ2-3, with D hard to call. The CDR3 runs 13 residues. Looked up from germline, CDR1 is SQVTM and CDR2 is ANQGSEA. The V end was cut by 7 bases, the J end by 0 bases, with 11 bases between. The CDR3 bases are TGCAGCGCTCGCACCGATAGCACAGATACGCAGTATTTT. This gives the protein CSARTDSTDTQYF.

This clonotype was counted ten times or more. V usage is TRBV25-1 and J usage is TRBJ2-7; D uncertain. This CDR3 comprises 12 residues. Per the germline V gene, CDR1 is MGHDK and CDR2 is SYGVNS. V was clipped by 6 bases and J by 1 base, with 7 bases between them. The CDR3 reads CASSVTSYEQYF. The CDR3 DNA reads TGTGCCAGCAGCGTAACTTCCTACGAGCAGTACTTC.

In this sample, this clonotype turned up many times. V is TRBV27 and J is TRBJ2-1; tentatively, D is TRBD2 (6 bases). This CDR3 comprises 17 residues. V gave up 6 bases and J gave up 12 bases, with 30 bases separating them. From germline, CDR1 is MNHEY and CDR2 SMNVEV (reference sequence). The CDR3 DNA follows: TGTGCCAGCAGCCAAATTTACCCAGGACAACGCCAGGGAGGGCAGTTCTTC. Translating gives CASSQIYPGQRQGGQFF.

This clonotype came up a few times. The chain couples TRBV19 to TRBJ2-1; TRBD2 agrees at 11 bases. Germline-derived CDR1 and CDR2 are LNHDA and SQIVND (reference sequence). The CDR3 length is 17 residues. V lost 7 bases, J lost 7 bases, and 15 bases stayed unmatched. CDR3 DNA: TGTGCCAGTACCTCATCCCGAGGACTAGCGGGTATTAATGAGCAGTTCTTC. It is translated as CASTSSRGLAGINEQFF.

This clonotype has a count of ten or more. The rearrangement uses TRBV29-1 and TRBJ2-3; 7 nucleotides align to TRBD2. This CDR3 has 13 residues. Germline CDR1 reads SQVTM; CDR2 reads ANQGSEA. The V and J ends lost 7 bases and 5 bases, in that order; junction bases with no gene match: 9. The CDR3 spells CSAAGPGGDTQYF. Here the CDR3 DNA reads TGCAGCGCCGCCGGGCCGGGGGGAGATACGCAGTATTTT.

Many counts were recorded for this clonotype. The V gene is TRBV5-6, the J gene TRBJ2-1, with 11 bases identical to TRBD2. J lost 13 bases, V lost 1 base, and 1 base had no gene match. The V gene's germline CDR1 is SGHDT and CDR2 YYEEEE. The CDR3 contains 12 residues. Here the CDR3 reads CASSLTSGRQFF. The CDR3 coding sequence is TGTGCCAGCAGCTTGACTAGCGGGAGACAGTTCTTC.

This clonotype was counted a few times. The chain combines TRBV29-1 with TRBJ2-1, with 7 bases fitting TRBD2. The V gene's germline CDR1 is SQVTM and CDR2 ANQGSEA. The CDR3 is 13 amino acids. With 7 bases clipped from V and 7 bases from J, the junction kept 10 bases outside the gene matches. The CDR3 DNA is TGCAGCGCGCAGGGCGGGAGTCCAAATGAGCAGTTCTTC. This gives the protein CSAQGGSPNEQFF.

The V gene is TRBV11-1, the J gene TRBJ2-1; D is unresolved. Trimming took off 5 bases at V and 10 bases at J, with 12 bases between the two ends. The CDR3 is 12 amino acids. CDR1 is SGHAT and CDR2 is FQDESV in the germline V gene (reference sequence). Here the CDR3 reads CASSQELGEQFF. CDR3 DNA: TGTGCCAGCAGCCAGGAGTTGGGGGAGCAGTTCTTC.

This clonotype showed up many times. The chain carries TRBV25-1 and TRBJ2-2; TRBD2 matches at 16 bases. CDR1 and CDR2 (germline): MGHDK, SYGVNS. The J segment lost 1 base and the V segment lost 4 bases, leaving 6 bases of the junction unmatched. The CDR3 is 19 amino acids. CDR3 in amino acids: CASSGPGTSGRENTGELFF. The CDR3 DNA follows: TGTGCCAGCAGTGGGCCCGGGACTAGCGGGAGGGAGAACACCGGGGAGCTGTTTTTT. Full variable domain (missing parts from reference TRBV25-1 and TRBJ2-2): EADIYQTPRYLVIGTGKKITLECSQTMGHDKMYWYQQDPGMELHLIHYSYGVNSTEKGDLSSESTVSRIRTEHFPLTLESARPSHTSQYLCASSGPGTSGRENTGELFFGEGSRLTVL.

This clonotype was seen ten or more times. This chain joins TRBV7-2 and TRBJ1-5; no reliable D call. Germline CDR1 is SGHTA and CDR2 is FQGNSA. V lost 5 bases and J lost 0, with 5 bases in between. CDR3 length: 13 amino acids. CDR3 amino acids: CASSPYSNQPQHF. In DNA, the CDR3 is TGTGCCAGCAGCCCTTATAGCAATCAGCCCCAGCATTTT.

Of note for this clonotype: A read error is possible here, since a much larger clone lies one base away. Here the CDR3 omits its conserved ending phenylalanine or tryptophan, so a read error is the likely source. The chain has TRBV18 and TRBJ2-3; D not resolved. CDR3 length: 12 amino acids. CDR1 is KGHSH, CDR2 LQKENI, per germline. V was pared by 5 bases and J by 6 bases, with 9 bases between. The CDR3 nucleotides are TGTGCCAGCTCAGACCCGGCGGATACGCAGTATTTG. It encodes CASSDPADTQYL.

The V and J genes are TRBV20-1 and TRBJ2-3, with D possibly matching TRBD2 (6 bases). V was shortened by 6 bases and J by 2 bases, with 21 bases between the two germline ends. There are 16 residues in the CDR3. Germline V CDR1 and CDR2: DFQATT, SNEGSKA (reference sequence). Here the CDR3 DNA reads TGCAGTGCCCATGCTAGTGGGCTAGCGTCCACAGATACGCAGTATTTT. This codes for CSAHASGLASTDTQYF.

This clonotype was observed many times. The gene calls are TRBV5-1 and TRBJ2-7; the D gene could be TRBD1 or TRBD2 (6 bases each). The CDR3 covers 14 residues. Trimming removed 4 bases at V and 2 bases at J, with 13 bases between. Germline V gene data show CDR1 as SGHRS and CDR2 as YFSETQ. The CDR3 bases are TGCGCCAGCAGCATCAAAGGGGGGACCTACGAGCAGTACTTC. Encoded protein: CASSIKGGTYEQYF.

The table lists this clonotype with many counts. The chain couples TRBV6-5 to TRBJ2-7, with D possibly called TRBD1 or TRBD2 (5 bases each). The germline V gene has CDR1 MNHEY and CDR2 SVGAGI. The CDR3 consists of 13 residues. Between the trimmed V and J ends, which lost 6 bases and 2 bases, there was a span of 11 bases. DNA for the CDR3: TGTGCCAGCAGCTGGGGGTCCGCCTACGAGCAGTACTTC. It specifies CASSWGSAYEQYF.

The rearrangement uses TRBV3-1 and TRBJ2-3; D possibly corresponds to TRBD2 (6 bases). CDR3 size: 17 residues. V shed 0 bases and J shed 3 bases, with 16 bases lying between them. The germline V gene encodes CDR1 LGHDT and CDR2 YNNKEL (reference sequence). In nucleotides, the CDR3 is TGTGCCAGCAGCCAAGAGACCCCGGGAGTGTGGACAGATACGCAGTATTTT. This sequence encodes CASSQETPGVWTDTQYF.

This clonotype has at least ten counts. The V call is TRBV28, the J call TRBJ2-2, with no clear D. The V gene lost 2 bases and the J gene lost 3 bases, with 4 bases spanning the gap. This CDR3 has 13 residues. CDR1 is MDHEN and CDR2 is SYDVKM in the germline V gene. CDR3 in amino acids: CASSLIHTGELFF. CDR3 bases: TGTGCCAGCAGTTTAATCCACACCGGGGAGCTGTTTTTT. Full variable domain (remainder filled in from reference TRBV28 and TRBJ2-2): DVKVTQSSRYLVKRTGEKVFLECVQDMDHENMFWYRQDPGLGLRLIYFSYDVKMKEKGDIPEGYSVSREKKERFSLILESASTNQTSMYLCASSLIHTGELFFGEGSRLTVL.

V gene TRBV20-1 combines with J gene TRBJ1-2; 9 nucleotides line up with TRBD1. The junction had 1 base not matched to a gene; V was cut back by 6 bases and J by 5 bases. Germline CDR1 reads DFQATT; CDR2 reads SNEGSKA (reference sequence). The length of the CDR3 is 11 residues. CDR3 loop: CSAGTGYGYTF. Written as DNA, the CDR3 is TGCAGTGCCGGGACAGGGTATGGCTACACCTTC.

Remarks on this clonotype: This may be a read error, as it is one base from a much larger clone. The rearrangement joins TRBV14 to TRBJ2-1; 7 bases fit TRBD2. The CDR3 is 16 amino acids. Unmatched junction bases numbered 6, after V lost 0 bases and J lost 4 bases. Germline CDR1 and CDR2: SGHDN and FVKESK. DNA of the CDR3: TGTGCCAGCAGCCAAGATGGGGACTACACATACAATGAGCAGTTCTTC. Residues: CASSQDGDYTYNEQFF.

This chain uses TRBV6-2 or TRBV6-3 with TRBJ2-7, with D maybe TRBD2 (6 bases). Germline CDR1 reads MNHEY; CDR2 reads SVGEGT. V gave up 8 bases and J gave up 1 base, with 18 bases separating them. The CDR3 sequence is 15 residues long. The CDR3 DNA is TGTGCCAGCGGCCCCCCCCGCGGGGCTTCCTACGAGCAGTACTTC. Translating it yields CASGPPRGASYEQYF.

This chain connects TRBV5-1 to TRBJ2-3; 7 bases are shared with TRBD1. The germline V gene encodes CDR1 SGHRS and CDR2 YFSETQ. The J segment lost 2 bases and the V segment lost 0 bases, leaving 6 bases of the junction unmatched. CDR3 size: 16 residues. CDR3 loop: CASSLDVDRVTDTQYF. The CDR3 bases are TGCGCCAGCAGCTTGGACGTCGACAGGGTCACAGATACGCAGTATTTT. The full variable domain, rest sourced from reference TRBV5-1 and TRBJ2-3, is KAGVTQTPRYLIKTRGQQVTLSCSPISGHRSVSWYQQTPGQGLQFLFEYFSETQRNKGNFPGRFSGRQFSNSRSEMNVSTLELGDSALYLCASSLDVDRVTDTQYFGPGTRLTVL.

The V call is TRBV28, the J call TRBJ2-7; D is uncertain. Germline V gene lookup returns CDR1 MDHEN and CDR2 SYDVKM. This CDR3 comprises 16 residues. Trimming pared 5 bases from V and 2 bases from J, leaving 19 bases between. CDR3 in amino acids: CASSPLIGESTYEQYF. The CDR3 bases are TGTGCCAGCAGTCCTCTTATTGGCGAGAGCACCTACGAGCAGTACTTC. Filled out from reference TRBV28 and TRBJ2-7, the complete variable domain reads DVKVTQSSRYLVKRTGEKVFLECVQDMDHENMFWYRQDPGLGLRLIYFSYDVKMKEKGDIPEGYSVSREKKERFSLILESASTNQTSMYLCASSPLIGESTYEQYFGPGTRLTVT.